One sample yielded the 20 T cell receptor beta chains listed below, sequenced in a study of blood T cells in healthy people across ages. For the second PCR, which ran for roughly 6 to 11 cycles, a sample-barcoded 5' primer and a J-beta primer mix were used. MiXCR was run by TCRdb on the 5' RACE reads, yielding one entry per CDR3 protein. Seen here are approximately 1.5 million distinct CDR3 sequences, about 35% observed once, and the top ten hold about 11%. The sample consisted of blood. Receptors were obtained from a woman between 25 and 40 years old in good health.

This clonotype has just a few counts. V is TRBV10-3 and J is TRBJ2-3; either TRBD1 or TRBD2 may fit D (5 bases each). Looked up from germline, CDR1 is ENHRY and CDR2 is SYGVKD. CDR3 length: 16 amino acids. V dropped 4 bases and J dropped 1 base, with 15 bases sitting between them. CDR3 coding DNA: TGTGCCATCAGTGGGGCAACGGGACGGGGCACAGATACGCAGTATTTT. Translated, it gives CAISGATGRGTDTQYF.

As regards this clonotype: One junction end does not reproduce the germline sequence, and a read error may be involved. J is TRBJ2-3 and V is TRBV6-5; 8 positions agree with TRBD2. The germline gives CDR1 MNHEY, CDR2 SVGAGI. The length of the CDR3 is 14 residues. CDR3 region: CASRRGGPTDTRYF. The CDR3, as DNA: TGTGCCAGCAGACGCGGGGGGCCGACAGACACGCGGTATTTT.

Worth noting for this clonotype: The junction departs from germline at one end; a sequencing error may be responsible. CDR3: CASSYRPSYERYF. CDR3 coding DNA: TGTGCCAGCAGCTATCGCCCTTCCTACGAGCGGTACTTC. The rearrangement uses TRBV7-9 and TRBJ2-7, with D hard to call. The CDR3 loop spans 13 amino acids. Germline V lookup: CDR1 SEHNR, CDR2 FQNEAQ (reference sequence).

This sequence joins TRBV21-1 and TRBJ1-5; the table's D call, TRBD1, has no DNA check behind it. TRBV21-1 is listed as a pseudogene. This CDR3 spans 18 amino acids. The CDR3 is CASSPSMLSSGVCQPQHF. The CDR3 nucleotides are TGTGCCAGCAGCCCCTCAATGTTAAGTTCGGGGGTCTGTCAGCCCCAGCATTTT.

This chain links TRBV6-1 with TRBJ2-7; tentatively, D is TRBD2 (6 bases). This CDR3 spans 14 amino acids. CDR1 is MNHNS and CDR2 is SASEGT in the germline V gene. Trimming left V 1 base short and J 1 base short, with 8 bases between. The CDR3 region has the DNA TGTGCCAGCAGTGAAGGCGGGACGTCCTACGAGCAGTACTTC. It translates to CASSEGGTSYEQYF.

The chain has TRBV21-1 and TRBJ1-5; TRBD1 reflects the table's D call only, with no check against the DNA. TRBV21-1 is a recognized pseudogene. This CDR3 spans 17 amino acids. CDR3 sequence: CASLEGLNGTRGWPQHF. CDR3 coding DNA: TGTGCCAGCTTGGAGGGATTAAACGGGACAAGGGGTTGGCCCCAGCATTTT.

This clonotype occurred a few times. This chain links TRBV27 with TRBJ1-2; the D gene is possibly TRBD1 (6 bases). Trimming pared 6 bases from V and 8 bases from J, leaving 19 bases between. The CDR3 has 14 amino acids. Germline V lookup: CDR1 MNHEY, CDR2 SMNVEV (reference sequence). The CDR3 sequence is CASRPGGARSGYTF. The DNA for the CDR3 is TGTGCCAGCAGGCCGGGGGGGGCAAGGTCGGGCTACACCTTC.

The J gene is TRBJ2-1, the V gene TRBV5-1; D remains unclear. Germline assignment: CDR1 SGHRS and CDR2 YFSETQ. This CDR3 is 14 amino acids long. The V and J ends lost 3 bases and 9 bases respectively, with 16 bases between them. The CDR3 nucleotides are TGCGCCAGCAGCTCCCAGGACCACCCATTTGAGCAGTTCTTC. This translates into CASSSQDHPFEQFF.

This clonotype showed up just once. Germline and junction disagree at one end, which may indicate a read error. This chain links TRBV5-6 with TRBJ2-1; TRBD1 matches at 7 bases. The germline V gene encodes CDR1 SGHDT and CDR2 YYEEEE. The CDR3 covers 14 residues. The CDR3 coding sequence is TGTGCCAACAGCTTTCTTGGGGACAGCAATGAGCAGTTCTTC. It encodes CANSFLGDSNEQFF.

V is TRBV6-5 and J is TRBJ1-6; D is unresolved. Germline assignment: CDR1 MNHEY and CDR2 SVGAGI. This CDR3 is 14 amino acids long. The V and J ends lost 0 bases and 12 bases respectively, with 12 bases between them. The CDR3 loop reads CASSYSIGTQPLHF. The CDR3 DNA follows: TGTGCCAGCAGTTACTCGATCGGTACACAACCCCTCCACTTT.

The sample holds a few counts of this clonotype. The chain couples TRBV5-1 to TRBJ1-6; a possible D gene is TRBD1 (6 bases). Trimming cost V 3 bases and J 7 bases, with 17 bases left between them. The CDR3 is 16 residues long. The germline V gene has CDR1 SGHRS and CDR2 YFSETQ. Here the CDR3 reads CASSWAARTENSPLHF. In nucleotides, the CDR3 is TGCGCCAGCAGCTGGGCTGCGAGGACAGAGAATTCACCCCTCCACTTT.

This clonotype has just a few counts. This chain joins TRBV4-2 and TRBJ2-1, with TRBD1 matching over 9 bases. Losses at the gene ends were 4 bases for V and 4 bases for J; bases not matched to a gene: 8. This CDR3 contains 16 residues. Germline assignment: CDR1 LGHNA and CDR2 YNFKEQ. The CDR3 here is CASSLDPGTGYNEQFF. The CDR3 DNA follows: TGTGCCAGCAGCCTCGACCCCGGGACAGGGTACAATGAGCAGTTCTTC.

V usage is TRBV20-1 and J usage is TRBJ2-1; 8 bases agree with TRBD2. V was clipped by 6 bases and J by 3 bases; unmatched bases: 7. CDR1 and CDR2 from the germline V gene are DFQATT and SNEGSKA (reference sequence). CDR3 size: 14 residues. The DNA for the CDR3 is TGCAGTGCAAGCGGGAGTTTGGTCTACAATGAGCAGTTCTTC. Translated, it gives CSASGSLVYNEQFF.

In the case of this clonotype: A much larger clone lies a single base off, so this may be a read error. The conserved phenylalanine or tryptophan is not found at the CDR3 terminus, so this likely reflects a read error. The V gene is TRBV29-1, the J gene TRBJ2-7, with D maybe TRBD2 (5 bases). Germline values: CDR1 SQVTM, CDR2 ANQGSEA. Trimming left V 2 bases short and J 3 bases short, with 5 bases between. This CDR3 comprises 11 residues. The CDR3: CSVERGYEQYL. In DNA form, the CDR3 reads TGCAGCGTTGAACGGGGCTACGAGCAGTACCTC.

This clonotype was observed a handful of times. As DNA, the CDR3 is TGTGCCAGCAGTCCGGGGGGGCAGGGTCAGCCCCAGCATTTT. Translated, it gives CASSPGGQGQPQHF. The genes are TRBV12-3 or TRBV12-4 and TRBJ1-5; D perhaps matches TRBD1 (6 bases). Trimming shortened V by 5 bases and J by 6 bases, and 14 bases separated the two germline ends. This CDR3 spans 14 amino acids.

J is TRBJ1-6 and V is TRBV3-1; D remains ambiguous. Trimming removed 0 bases from V and 11 bases from J, with 8 bases in between. This CDR3 contains 13 residues. CDR1 and CDR2 (germline): LGHDT, YNNKEL (reference sequence). The CDR3 here is CASSQEATAPLHF. CDR3 DNA sequence: TGTGCCAGCAGCCAAGAGGCGACGGCACCCCTCCACTTT.

This clonotype was detected only a few times. The rearrangement joins TRBV5-5 to TRBJ2-5; TRBD1 is a possible D gene (5 bases). The end of the DNA aligns better with TRBJ2-7, so the J call may be wrong. This CDR3 is 14 amino acids long. CDR1 SGHKS and CDR2 YYEKEE come from the germline V gene (reference sequence). CDR3 loop: CASSLDRSYSEQYF. CDR3 sequence (DNA): TGTGCCAGCAGCTTGGACAGGTCTTATAGCGAGCAGTACTTC.

This rearrangement joins TRBV7-3 to TRBJ2-5, with 10 bases lining up with TRBD2. Germline-derived CDR1 and CDR2 are SGHTA and FQGTGA. The CDR3 covers 14 residues. The ends lost 4 bases at V and 4 bases at J; junction bases unmatched: 3. CDR3 nucleotide sequence: TGTGCCAGCAGCTCTAGCGGGAGTAGAGAGACCCAGTACTTC. As protein: CASSSSGSRETQYF.

The chain is built from TRBV7-3 and TRBJ2-3, with D hard to call. V lost 2 bases and J 0 bases, leaving 12 bases between the germline ends. This CDR3 region has 16 residues. From germline, CDR1 is SGHTA and CDR2 FQGTGA. The CDR3 bases are TGTGCCAGCAGCTTAGGCGGCGGCTCTAGCACAGATACGCAGTATTTT. It encodes CASSLGGGSSTDTQYF.

Remarks on this clonotype: Just one base apart from a much larger clone, this may be a read error. The CDR3 does not close with the conserved phenylalanine or tryptophan, likely indicating a read error. V is TRBV29-1 and J is TRBJ2-5, with 7 bases fitting TRBD2. V gave up 6 bases and J gave up 4 bases; unmatched junction bases: 11. The CDR3 runs 14 residues. Germline CDR1 SQVTM, CDR2 ANQGSEA. The DNA of the CDR3 is TGCAGCGTGATGTGGTCCCCGGGAGGAGAGACCCAGTACCTC. Translated: CSVMWSPGGETQYL.